This T cell receptor beta chain was recorded in a study of cytomegalovirus exposure and HLA in healthy donors. Amplification used 60 Vbeta primers and 13 Jbeta primers. Only in-frame clones appear in the TCRdb table, and some are missing; sequencing was by immunoSEQ multiplex PCR. Of around 180,000 clones in the sample, around 80% were seen once. The count of this clone is one. The sequencing input was PBMCs. The sequence was collected from a woman in her thirties or forties in good health and CMV-seronegative.

This CDR3 is CASSFGGEAYGYTF. The CDR3 DNA follows: TGTGCCAGCAGTTTCGGAGGGGAGGCCTATGGCTACACCTTC. The chain is built from TRBV27 and TRBJ1-2, with D perhaps TRBD1 (5 bases). Germline CDR1 and CDR2: MNHEY and SMNVEV (reference sequence). This CDR3 is built from 14 residues. V lost 3 bases and J 4 bases, leaving 12 bases between the germline ends.